This is a list of T cell receptor beta chains from one sample in a study of glioma-infiltrating T cells. TCRdb used MiXCR to reprocess the multiplex PCR reads, holding one entry per CDR3 protein. The sample yields under 50,000 distinct CDR3 sequences, about 20% seen once. The sequencing input was glioma tissue, nonneoplastic brain tissue, or PBMCs (not recorded which). All receptors derive from a human donor with low-grade glioma or glioblastoma, undergoing nonglioma brain surgery, or in good health (not recorded which). Each CDR3 is given with its conserved first and last residue. Expanded clones are given a class, and other clones once, few, many or no size at all.

j_gene: TRBJ2-1; v_gene: TRBV6-2/TRBV6-3; abundance: NA; CDR3aa: CASRGPAYNEQFF
j_gene: TRBJ2-5; v_gene: TRBV20-1; abundance: many; CDR3aa: CSAPWGAISQETQYF
j_gene: TRBJ2-5; v_gene: TRBV19; abundance: few; CDR3aa: CASSIVYGGMETQYF
j_gene: TRBJ2-5; v_gene: TRBV11-2; abundance: few; CDR3aa: CATGSGEETQYF
j_gene: TRBJ2-3; v_gene: TRBV12-3/TRBV12-4; abundance: NA; CDR3aa: CASSLLLGSGTDTQYF
j_gene: TRBJ2-3; v_gene: TRBV12-3/TRBV12-4; abundance: many; CDR3aa: CASSLVTQTDTQYF
j_gene: TRBJ2-1; v_gene: TRBV12-3/TRBV12-4; abundance: NA; CDR3aa: CASSFWNLTGGVHNEQFF
j_gene: TRBJ2-7; v_gene: TRBV20-1; abundance: NA; CDR3aa: CSDNEDSQPYEQCF
j_gene: TRBJ1-4; v_gene: TRBV29-1; abundance: once; CDR3aa: CSAKRTTNEKLFF
j_gene: TRBJ1-5; v_gene: TRBV12-3/TRBV12-4; abundance: many; CDR3aa: CASSSGQGGYQPQHF
j_gene: TRBJ2-3; v_gene: TRBV27; abundance: many; CDR3aa: CASSPQAEVGAQYF
j_gene: TRBJ2-5; v_gene: TRBV2; abundance: NA; CDR3aa: CASSEKQGVETQYF
j_gene: TRBJ2-1; v_gene: TRBV27; abundance: medium-sized; CDR3aa: CAGSFSNNEQFF
j_gene: TRBJ2-2; v_gene: TRBV5-1; abundance: NA; CDR3aa: CASSLLAGVNTGELFF
j_gene: TRBJ2-7; v_gene: TRBV13; abundance: NA; CDR3aa: CASSLDWGTEQYF
j_gene: TRBJ2-7; v_gene: TRBV28; abundance: medium-sized; CDR3aa: CASIRRGRNEQYF
j_gene: TRBJ2-3; v_gene: TRBV5-4; abundance: NA; CDR3aa: CASSLGTSGGRMERTDTQYF
j_gene: TRBJ2-7; v_gene: TRBV5-6; abundance: NA; CDR3aa: CASSLWSGGEQYF
j_gene: TRBJ1-1; v_gene: TRBV29-1; abundance: NA; CDR3aa: CSVVGASSDTEAFF
j_gene: TRBJ1-1; v_gene: TRBV28; abundance: many; CDR3aa: CASIGGAGQTEAFF
j_gene: TRBJ2-7; v_gene: TRBV3-1; abundance: few; CDR3aa: CASSRQRGPGEQYF
j_gene: TRBJ1-1; v_gene: TRBV12-3/TRBV12-4; abundance: few; CDR3aa: CASSTDTNTEAFF
j_gene: TRBJ1-5; v_gene: TRBV28; abundance: NA; CDR3aa: CAESPVPYQPQHF
j_gene: TRBJ2-5; v_gene: TRBV2; abundance: many; CDR3aa: CASSALQGAREETQYF
j_gene: TRBJ1-6; v_gene: TRBV7-9; abundance: NA; CDR3aa: CASSSGLYNSSLHF
j_gene: TRBJ1-1; v_gene: TRBV27; abundance: many; CDR3aa: CASSLRGGLMNTEAFF
j_gene: TRBJ1-5; v_gene: TRBV28; abundance: NA; CDR3aa: CVSSMHLLGGNQPQHF
j_gene: TRBJ1-3; v_gene: TRBV11-3; abundance: few; CDR3aa: CASSLPSAFSGNTIYF
j_gene: TRBJ1-1; v_gene: TRBV7-3; abundance: NA; CDR3aa: CASSSHVGDVAFF
j_gene: TRBJ1-1; v_gene: TRBV12-5; abundance: many; CDR3aa: CASGHNTEAFF
j_gene: TRBJ2-2; v_gene: TRBV20-1; abundance: many; CDR3aa: CSAPSPNSGSGTGELFF
j_gene: TRBJ1-1; v_gene: TRBV20-1; abundance: many; CDR3aa: CSARYPRRQGGTEAFF
j_gene: TRBJ1-1; v_gene: TRBV12-3/TRBV12-4; abundance: few; CDR3aa: CASSFRGFEAFF
j_gene: TRBJ2-5; v_gene: TRBV27; abundance: once; CDR3aa: CSRSFFVRNPATPYF
j_gene: TRBJ2-1; v_gene: TRBV30; abundance: NA; CDR3aa: CAYSELAGSYNEQFF
j_gene: TRBJ2-7; v_gene: TRBV7-6; abundance: many; CDR3aa: CASSLITGGVDEQYF
j_gene: TRBJ1-5; v_gene: TRBV12-3/TRBV12-4; abundance: many; CDR3aa: CASRPELGGRNNQPQHF
j_gene: TRBJ1-1; v_gene: TRBV2; abundance: many; CDR3aa: CASSPRVVNTEAFF
j_gene: TRBJ2-5; v_gene: TRBV7-3; abundance: many; CDR3aa: CASSLMGIAGGLQETQYF
j_gene: TRBJ2-5; v_gene: TRBV7-3; abundance: many; CDR3aa: CASSQQGTETQYF
j_gene: TRBJ2-1; v_gene: TRBV20-1; abundance: many; CDR3aa: CSAPGGTSSYNEQFF
j_gene: TRBJ2-5; v_gene: TRBV6-1; abundance: medium-sized; CDR3aa: CASRQGQETQYF
j_gene: TRBJ1-1; v_gene: TRBV7-9; abundance: few; CDR3aa: CASSAGLATEAFF
j_gene: TRBJ2-1; v_gene: TRBV4-1; abundance: NA; CDR3aa: CASRGPGNEQFF
j_gene: TRBJ2-5; v_gene: TRBV12-3/TRBV12-4; abundance: few; CDR3aa: CASSSTSGQETQYF
j_gene: TRBJ2-7; v_gene: TRBV2; abundance: NA; CDR3aa: CASSEAGNPQYF
j_gene: TRBJ2-2; v_gene: TRBV20-1; abundance: many; CDR3aa: CSAPGASVSNTGELFF
j_gene: TRBJ2-5; v_gene: TRBV5-4; abundance: NA; CDR3aa: CASKADYTETQYF
j_gene: TRBJ2-3; v_gene: TRBV7-2; abundance: many; CDR3aa: CASSPSGLALKADTQYF
j_gene: TRBJ1-6; v_gene: TRBV7-2; abundance: many; CDR3aa: CASSSPHGTGGNSPLHF
j_gene: TRBJ2-1; v_gene: TRBV18; abundance: many; CDR3aa: CASSPTDRGLSSYNEQFF
j_gene: TRBJ1-1; v_gene: TRBV6-1; abundance: medium-sized; CDR3aa: CASSGTVPRGEAFF